This T cell receptor beta chain was sequenced during a study of early T cells in non-severe SARS-CoV-2 infection. Unique molecular identifiers were added to individual cDNA molecules. TCRdb recomputed calls from the 5' RACE reads with MiXCR, one row per CDR3 protein. The repertoire has about 71,000 distinct CDR3 sequences, 12% of them found once; the top ten carry 2.7%. Germline V gene sequence: CDR1 MNHNY, CDR2 SVGAGI (reference sequence). V dropped 6 bases and J dropped 3 bases, with 12 bases sitting between them. The CDR3 is made up of 14 amino acids. This specimen consisted of whole blood, obtained at baseline. The receptor comes from an adult who was a healthcare worker with PCR-confirmed SARS-CoV-2 infection or an uninfected control (not recorded which). V gene TRBV6-6 combines with J gene TRBJ1-5; D may be TRBD1 (5 bases). The CDR3 reads CASREGRINQPQHF. CDR3 DNA: TGTGCCAGCAGAGAGGGACGGATCAATCAGCCCCAGCATTTT.